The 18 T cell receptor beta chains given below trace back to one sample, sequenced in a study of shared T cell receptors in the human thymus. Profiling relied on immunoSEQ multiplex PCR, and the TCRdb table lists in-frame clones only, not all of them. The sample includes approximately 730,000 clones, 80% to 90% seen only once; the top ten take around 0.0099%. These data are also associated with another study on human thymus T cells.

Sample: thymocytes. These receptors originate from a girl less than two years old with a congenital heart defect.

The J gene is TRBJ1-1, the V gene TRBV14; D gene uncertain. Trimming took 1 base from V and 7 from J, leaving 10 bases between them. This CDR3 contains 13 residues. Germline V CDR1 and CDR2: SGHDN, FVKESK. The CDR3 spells CASSQGLSGEAFF. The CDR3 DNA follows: TGTGCCAGCAGCCAAGGCCTCAGCGGTGAAGCTTTCTTT.

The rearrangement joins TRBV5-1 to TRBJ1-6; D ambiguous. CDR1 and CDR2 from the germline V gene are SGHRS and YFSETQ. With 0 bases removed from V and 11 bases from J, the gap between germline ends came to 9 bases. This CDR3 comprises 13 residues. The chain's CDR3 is CASSLVVRTPLHF. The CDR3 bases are TGCGCCAGCAGCTTGGTAGTCCGTACACCCCTCCACTTT.

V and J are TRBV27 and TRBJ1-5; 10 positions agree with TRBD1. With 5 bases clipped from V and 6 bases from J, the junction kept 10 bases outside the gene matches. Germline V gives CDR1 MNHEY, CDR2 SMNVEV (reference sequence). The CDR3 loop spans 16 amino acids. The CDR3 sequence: CASSPWGTGVGQPQHF. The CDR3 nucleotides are TGTGCCAGCAGTCCTTGGGGGACAGGGGTGGGTCAGCCCCAGCATTTT.

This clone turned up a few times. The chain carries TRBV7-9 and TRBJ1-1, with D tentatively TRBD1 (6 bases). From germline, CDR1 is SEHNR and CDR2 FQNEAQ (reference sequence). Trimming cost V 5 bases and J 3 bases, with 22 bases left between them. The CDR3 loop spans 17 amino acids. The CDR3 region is CASSPDPVDRTDTEAFF. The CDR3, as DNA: TGTGCCAGCAGCCCCGACCCCGTCGACAGGACGGACACTGAAGCTTTCTTT.

In nucleotides, the CDR3 is TGTGCCAGCAGTGACAAGGCCCGACAGGGAGGTTTGGGAGCGAATGGCTACACCTTC. Its protein is CASSDKARQGGLGANGYTF. The rearrangement uses TRBV6-1 and TRBJ1-2; 7 nucleotides align to TRBD1. The germline gives CDR1 MNHNS, CDR2 SASEGT. Unmatched junction bases numbered 22, after V lost 3 bases and J lost 6 bases. The CDR3 length is 19 residues.

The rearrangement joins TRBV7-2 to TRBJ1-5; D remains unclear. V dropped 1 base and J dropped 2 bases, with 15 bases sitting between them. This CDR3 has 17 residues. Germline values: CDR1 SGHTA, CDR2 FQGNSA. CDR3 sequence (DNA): TGTGCCAGCAGCTTAGGAGGTTCCGGGGAAGGCAATCAGCCCCAGCATTTT. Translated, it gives CASSLGGSGEGNQPQHF.

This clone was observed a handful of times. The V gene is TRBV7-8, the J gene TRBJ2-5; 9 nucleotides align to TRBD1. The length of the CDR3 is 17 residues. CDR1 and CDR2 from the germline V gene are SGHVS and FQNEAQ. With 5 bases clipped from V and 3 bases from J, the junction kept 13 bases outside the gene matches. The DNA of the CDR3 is TGTGCCAGCAGCGAAAGCCCCCGACAGGGGGGTGAAGAGACCCAGTACTTC. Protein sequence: CASSESPRQGGEETQYF.

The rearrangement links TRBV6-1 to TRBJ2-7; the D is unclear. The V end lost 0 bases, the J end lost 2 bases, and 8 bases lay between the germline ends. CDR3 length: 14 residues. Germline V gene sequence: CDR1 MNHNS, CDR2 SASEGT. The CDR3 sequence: CASSEAKQTYEQYF. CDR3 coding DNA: TGTGCCAGCAGTGAAGCAAAGCAAACCTACGAGCAGTACTTC.

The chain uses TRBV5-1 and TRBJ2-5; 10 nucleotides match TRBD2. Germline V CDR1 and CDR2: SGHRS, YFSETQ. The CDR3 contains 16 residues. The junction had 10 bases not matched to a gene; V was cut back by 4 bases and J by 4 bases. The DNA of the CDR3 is TGCGCCAGCAGCCTACTAGCGGGGAGTCTTGGAGAGACCCAGTACTTC. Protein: CASSLLAGSLGETQYF.

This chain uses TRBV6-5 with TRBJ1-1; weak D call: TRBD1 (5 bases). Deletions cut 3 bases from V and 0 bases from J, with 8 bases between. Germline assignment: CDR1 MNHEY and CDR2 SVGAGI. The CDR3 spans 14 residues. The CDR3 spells CASSYKQVNTEAFF. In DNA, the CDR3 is TGTGCCAGCAGTTATAAACAGGTGAACACTGAAGCTTTCTTT.

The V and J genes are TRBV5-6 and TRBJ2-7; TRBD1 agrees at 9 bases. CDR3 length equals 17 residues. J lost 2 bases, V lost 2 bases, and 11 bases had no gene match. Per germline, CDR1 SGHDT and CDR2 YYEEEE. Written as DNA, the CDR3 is TGTGCCAGCAGCTTAATCGGGGCCCGGGACAGGGCCTACGAGCAGTACTTC. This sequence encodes CASSLIGARDRAYEQYF.

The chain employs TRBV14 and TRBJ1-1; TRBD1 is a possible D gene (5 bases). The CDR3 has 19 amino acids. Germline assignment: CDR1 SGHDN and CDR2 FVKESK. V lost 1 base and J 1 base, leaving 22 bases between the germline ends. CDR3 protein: CASSQVTSGGPHGNTEAFF. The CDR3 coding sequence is TGTGCCAGCAGCCAAGTCACCTCCGGGGGACCCCACGGGAACACTGAAGCTTTCTTT. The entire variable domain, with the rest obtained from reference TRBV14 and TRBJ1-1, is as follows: EAGVTQFPSHSVIEKGQTVTLRCDPISGHDNLYWYRRVMGKEIKFLLHFVKESKQDESGMPNNRFLAERTGGTYSTLKVQPAELEDSGVYFCASSQVTSGGPHGNTEAFFGQGTRLTVV.

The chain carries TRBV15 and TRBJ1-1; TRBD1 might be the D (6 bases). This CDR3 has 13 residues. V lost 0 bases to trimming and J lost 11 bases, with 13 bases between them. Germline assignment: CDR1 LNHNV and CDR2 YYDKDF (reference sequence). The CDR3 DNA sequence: TGTGCCACCAGCAGAGATTGGGGAAGGGGGGCTTTCTTT. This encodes CATSRDWGRGAFF.

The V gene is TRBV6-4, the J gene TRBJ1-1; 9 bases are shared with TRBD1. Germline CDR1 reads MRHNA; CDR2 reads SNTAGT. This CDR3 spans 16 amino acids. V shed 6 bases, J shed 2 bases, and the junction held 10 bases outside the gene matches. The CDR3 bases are TGTGCCAGCAGCCCCACCAAGGGACAGGGAAACACTGAAGCTTTCTTT. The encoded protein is CASSPTKGQGNTEAFF.

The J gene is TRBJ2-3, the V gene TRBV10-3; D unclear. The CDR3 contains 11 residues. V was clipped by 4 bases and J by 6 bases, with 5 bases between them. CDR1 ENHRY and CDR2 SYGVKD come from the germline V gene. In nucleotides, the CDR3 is TGTGCCATCAGTGTGAGGGATACGCAGTATTTT. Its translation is CAISVRDTQYF.

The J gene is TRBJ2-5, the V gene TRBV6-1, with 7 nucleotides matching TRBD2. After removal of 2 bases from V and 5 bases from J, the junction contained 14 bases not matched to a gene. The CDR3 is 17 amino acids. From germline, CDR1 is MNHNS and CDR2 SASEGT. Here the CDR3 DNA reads TGTGCCAGCAGTGAAATACCACTGGCGGGGGTCGGGGAGACCCAGTACTTC. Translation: CASSEIPLAGVGETQYF.

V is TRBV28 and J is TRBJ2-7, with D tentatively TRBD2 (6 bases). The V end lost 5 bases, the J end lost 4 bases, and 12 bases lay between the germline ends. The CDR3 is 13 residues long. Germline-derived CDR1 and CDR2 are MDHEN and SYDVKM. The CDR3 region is CASSRLEGYEQYF. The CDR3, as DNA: TGTGCCAGCAGTCGACTAGAGGGGTACGAGCAGTACTTC.

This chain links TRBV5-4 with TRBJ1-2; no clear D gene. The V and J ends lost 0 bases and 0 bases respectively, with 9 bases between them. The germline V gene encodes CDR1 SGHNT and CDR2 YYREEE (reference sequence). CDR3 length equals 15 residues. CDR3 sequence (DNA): TGTGCCAGCAGCTTGGTTGCCCGAGCTAACTATGGCTACACCTTC. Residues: CASSLVARANYGYTF.